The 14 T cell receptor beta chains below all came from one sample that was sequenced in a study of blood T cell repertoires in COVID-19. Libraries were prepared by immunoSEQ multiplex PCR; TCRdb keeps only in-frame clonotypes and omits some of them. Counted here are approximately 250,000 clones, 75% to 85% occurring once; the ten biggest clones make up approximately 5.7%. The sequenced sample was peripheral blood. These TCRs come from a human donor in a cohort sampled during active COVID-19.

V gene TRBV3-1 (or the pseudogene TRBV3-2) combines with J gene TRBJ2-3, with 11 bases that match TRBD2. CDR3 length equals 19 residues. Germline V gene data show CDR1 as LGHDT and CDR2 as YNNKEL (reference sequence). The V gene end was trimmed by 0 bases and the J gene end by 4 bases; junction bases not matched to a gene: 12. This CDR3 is CASSQEGTSGLNGADTQYF. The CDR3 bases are TGTGCCAGCAGCCAAGAGGGGACTAGCGGCCTTAACGGGGCAGATACGCAGTATTTT.

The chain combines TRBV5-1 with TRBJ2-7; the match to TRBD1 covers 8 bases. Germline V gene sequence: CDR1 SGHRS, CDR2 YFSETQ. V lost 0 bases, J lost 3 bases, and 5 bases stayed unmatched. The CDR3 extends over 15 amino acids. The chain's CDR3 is CASSLAGGPLYEQYF. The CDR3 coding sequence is TGCGCCAGCAGCTTGGCAGGGGGCCCTCTCTACGAGCAGTACTTC.

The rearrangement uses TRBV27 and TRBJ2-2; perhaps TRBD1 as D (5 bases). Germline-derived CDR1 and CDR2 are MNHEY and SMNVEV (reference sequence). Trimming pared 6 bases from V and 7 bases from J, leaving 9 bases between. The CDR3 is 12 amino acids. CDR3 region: CASRAQGGELFF. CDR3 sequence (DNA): TGTGCCAGCAGGGCCCAGGGCGGGGAGCTGTTTTTT.

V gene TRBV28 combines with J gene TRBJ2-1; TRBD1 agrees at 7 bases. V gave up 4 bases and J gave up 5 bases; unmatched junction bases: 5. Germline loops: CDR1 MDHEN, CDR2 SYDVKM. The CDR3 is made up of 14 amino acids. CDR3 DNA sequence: TGTGCCAGCAGTTCGGGACAGACCAACAATGAGCAGTTCTTC. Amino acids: CASSSGQTNNEQFF.

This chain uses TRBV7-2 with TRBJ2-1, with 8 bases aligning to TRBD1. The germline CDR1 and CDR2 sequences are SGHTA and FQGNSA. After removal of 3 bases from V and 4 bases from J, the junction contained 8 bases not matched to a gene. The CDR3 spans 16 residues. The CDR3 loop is CASSLMGTGLYNEQFF. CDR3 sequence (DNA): TGTGCCAGCAGCTTGATGGGGACAGGTCTTTACAATGAGCAGTTCTTC.

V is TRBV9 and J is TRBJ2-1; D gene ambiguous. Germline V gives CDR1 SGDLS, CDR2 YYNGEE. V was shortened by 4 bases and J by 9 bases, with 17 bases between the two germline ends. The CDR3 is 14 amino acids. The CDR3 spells CASSPLGVVGEQFF. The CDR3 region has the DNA TGTGCCAGCAGCCCCCTCGGAGTAGTCGGTGAGCAGTTCTTC.

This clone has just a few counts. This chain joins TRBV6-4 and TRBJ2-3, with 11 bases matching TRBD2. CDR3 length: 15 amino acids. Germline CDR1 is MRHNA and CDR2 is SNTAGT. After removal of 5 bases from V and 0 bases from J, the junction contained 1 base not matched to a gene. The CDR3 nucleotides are TGTGCCAGCAGTCGGACTAGCGGGAGCACAGATACGCAGTATTTT. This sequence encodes CASSRTSGSTDTQYF.

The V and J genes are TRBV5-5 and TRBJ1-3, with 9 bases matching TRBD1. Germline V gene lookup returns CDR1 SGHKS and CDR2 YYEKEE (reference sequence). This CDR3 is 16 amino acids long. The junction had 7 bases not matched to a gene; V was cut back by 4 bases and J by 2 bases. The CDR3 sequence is CASSRGRTGAGNTIYF. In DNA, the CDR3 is TGTGCCAGCAGCCGGGGGAGGACAGGGGCTGGAAACACCATATATTTT. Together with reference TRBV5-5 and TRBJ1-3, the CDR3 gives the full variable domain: DAGVTQSPTHLIKTRGQQVTLRCSPISGHKSVSWYQQVLGQGPQFIFQYYEKEERGRGNFPDRFSARQFPNYSSELNVNALLLGDSALYLCASSRGRTGAGNTIYFGEGSWLTVV.

The CDR3 loop is CASSLGTSGGRYNEQFF. The CDR3 DNA follows: TGTGCCAGCAGTCTTGGGACTAGCGGTGGGCGGTACAATGAGCAGTTCTTC. V and J are TRBV6-6 and TRBJ2-1, with 11 nucleotides matching TRBD2. The CDR3 has 17 residues. Germline-derived CDR1 and CDR2 are MNHNY and SVGAGI (reference sequence). With V trimmed by 5 bases and J by 4 bases, 10 bases remained unmatched.

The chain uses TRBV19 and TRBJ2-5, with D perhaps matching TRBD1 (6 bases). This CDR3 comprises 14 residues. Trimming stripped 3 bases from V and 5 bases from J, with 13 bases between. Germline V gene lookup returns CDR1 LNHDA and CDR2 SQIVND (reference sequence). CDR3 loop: CASSIQGSGETQYF. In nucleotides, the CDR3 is TGTGCCAGTAGTATCCAGGGGAGTGGGGAGACCCAGTACTTC.

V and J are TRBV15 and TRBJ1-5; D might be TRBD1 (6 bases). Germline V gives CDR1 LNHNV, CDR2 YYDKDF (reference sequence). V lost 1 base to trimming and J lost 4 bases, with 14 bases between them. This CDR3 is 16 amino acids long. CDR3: CATSRAPGVENQPQHF. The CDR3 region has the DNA TGTGCCACCAGCAGAGCTCCAGGGGTAGAAAATCAGCCCCAGCATTTT.

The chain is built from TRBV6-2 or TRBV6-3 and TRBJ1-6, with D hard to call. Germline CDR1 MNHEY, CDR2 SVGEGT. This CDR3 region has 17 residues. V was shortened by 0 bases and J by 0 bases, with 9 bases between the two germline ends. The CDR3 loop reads CASSYSLQSSYNSPLHF. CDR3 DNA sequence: TGTGCCAGCAGTTACTCCCTACAGAGCTCCTATAATTCACCCCTCCACTTT.

CDR3 sequence reads: CASSWGPGVSGNTIYF. The DNA of the CDR3 is TGTGCCAGCAGCTGGGGACCGGGAGTCTCTGGAAACACCATATATTTT. The chain employs TRBV3-1 (or the pseudogene TRBV3-2) and TRBJ1-3; D is perhaps TRBD1 (5 bases). Looked up from germline, CDR1 is LGHDT and CDR2 is YNNKEL (reference sequence). V lost 5 bases, J lost 0 bases, and 14 bases lay in between. This CDR3 spans 16 amino acids.

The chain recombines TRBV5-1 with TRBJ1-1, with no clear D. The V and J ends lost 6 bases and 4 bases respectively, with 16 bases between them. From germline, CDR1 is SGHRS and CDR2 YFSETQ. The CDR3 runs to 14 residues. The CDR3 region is CASTLNLFVTEAFF. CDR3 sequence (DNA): TGCGCCAGCACCCTAAACTTATTCGTCACTGAAGCTTTCTTT.